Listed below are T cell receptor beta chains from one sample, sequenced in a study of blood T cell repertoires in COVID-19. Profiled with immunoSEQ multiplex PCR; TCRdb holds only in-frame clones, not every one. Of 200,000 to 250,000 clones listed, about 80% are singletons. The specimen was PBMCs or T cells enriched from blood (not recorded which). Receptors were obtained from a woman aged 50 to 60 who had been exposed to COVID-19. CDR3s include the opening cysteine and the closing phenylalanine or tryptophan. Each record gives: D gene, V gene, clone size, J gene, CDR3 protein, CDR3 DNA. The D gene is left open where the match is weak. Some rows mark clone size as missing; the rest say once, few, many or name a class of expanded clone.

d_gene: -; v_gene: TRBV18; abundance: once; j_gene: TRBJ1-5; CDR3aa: CASSPRGRGGDQPQHF; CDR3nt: TGTGCCAGCTCACCACGTGGGAGGGGAGGCGATCAGCCCCAGCATTTT
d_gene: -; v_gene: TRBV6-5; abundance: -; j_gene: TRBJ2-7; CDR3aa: CASSYSSQYEQYF; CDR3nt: TGTGCCAGCAGTTACTCGAGCCAATACGAGCAGTACTTC
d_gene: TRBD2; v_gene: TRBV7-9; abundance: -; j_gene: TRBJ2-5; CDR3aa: CASSLMAGGKETQYF; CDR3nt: TGTGCCAGCAGCTTAATGGCGGGGGGGAAAGAGACCCAGTACTTC
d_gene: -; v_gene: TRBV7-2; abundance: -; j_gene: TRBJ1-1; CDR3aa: CASSLWGGLGAFF; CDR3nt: TGTGCCAGCAGCTTATGGGGGGGGCTGGGAGCTTTCTTT
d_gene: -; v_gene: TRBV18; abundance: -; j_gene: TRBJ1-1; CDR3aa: CASSQPGPNTEAFF; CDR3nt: TGTGCCAGCTCACAGCCGGGTCCAAACACTGAAGCTTTCTTT
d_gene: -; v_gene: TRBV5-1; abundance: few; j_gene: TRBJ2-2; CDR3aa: CASSWSRGSHTGELFF; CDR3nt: TGCGCCAGCAGCTGGAGCAGGGGATCCCACACCGGGGAGCTGTTTTTT
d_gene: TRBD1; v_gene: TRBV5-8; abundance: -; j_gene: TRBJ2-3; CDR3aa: CASSLQGKRADTQYF; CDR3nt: TGTGCCAGCAGCTTACAGGGGAAGAGGGCAGATACGCAGTATTTT
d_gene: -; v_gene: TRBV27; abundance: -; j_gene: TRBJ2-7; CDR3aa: CASSFSGYEQYF; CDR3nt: TGTGCCAGCAGTTTCTCAGGCTACGAGCAGTACTTC
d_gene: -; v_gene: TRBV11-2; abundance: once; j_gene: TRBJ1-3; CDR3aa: CASSPERGTLFSGNTIYF; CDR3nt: TGTGCCAGCAGTCCTGAGAGGGGGACACTCTTCTCTGGAAACACCATATATTTT
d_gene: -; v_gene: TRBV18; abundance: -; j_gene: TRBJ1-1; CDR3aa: CASSPQAPGLYTEAFF; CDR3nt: TGTGCCAGCTCACCACAGGCTCCGGGTCTCTACACTGAAGCTTTCTTT
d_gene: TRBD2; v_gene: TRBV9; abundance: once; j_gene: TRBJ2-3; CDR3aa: CASSVWRGGESTDTQYF; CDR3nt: TGTGCCAGCAGCGTATGGCGGGGGGGTGAAAGCACAGATACGCAGTATTTT
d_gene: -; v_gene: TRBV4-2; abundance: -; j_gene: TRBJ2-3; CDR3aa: CASSQEDASGGPRDTQYF; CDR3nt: TGTGCCAGCAGCCAAGAGGACGCCTCCGGGGGGCCAAGAGATACGCAGTATTTT
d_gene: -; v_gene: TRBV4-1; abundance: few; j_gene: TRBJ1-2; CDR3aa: CASSQDTNYGYTF; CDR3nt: TGCGCCAGCAGTCAGGACACTAACTATGGCTACACCTTC
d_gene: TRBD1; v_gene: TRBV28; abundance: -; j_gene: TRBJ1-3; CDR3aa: CASSLWGQGNGNTIYF; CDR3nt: TGTGCCAGCAGTTTATGGGGACAGGGTAATGGAAACACCATATATTTT
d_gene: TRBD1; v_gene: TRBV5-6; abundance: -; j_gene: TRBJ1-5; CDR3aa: CASSLATGTGSDQPQHF; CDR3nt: TGTGCCAGCAGCTTGGCCACCGGGACAGGGTCTGATCAGCCCCAGCATTTT
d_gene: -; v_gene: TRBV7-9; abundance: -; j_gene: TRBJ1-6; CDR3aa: CASSLRWDSPLHF; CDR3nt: TGTGCCAGCAGCCTGAGGTGGGATTCACCCCTCCACTTT
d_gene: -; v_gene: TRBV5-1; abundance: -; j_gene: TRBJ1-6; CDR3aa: CASSLTGYNSPLHF; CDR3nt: TGCGCCAGCAGCTTGACAGGGTACAATTCACCCCTCCACTTT
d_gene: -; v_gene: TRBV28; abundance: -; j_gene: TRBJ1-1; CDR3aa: CASSPAGIQNTEAFF; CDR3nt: TGTGCCAGCAGCCCCGCCGGGATACAGAACACTGAAGCTTTCTTT
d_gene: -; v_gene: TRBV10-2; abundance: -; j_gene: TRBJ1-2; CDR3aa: CAATPTGNGYTF; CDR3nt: TGCGCCGCGACACCAACAGGGAATGGCTACACCTTC
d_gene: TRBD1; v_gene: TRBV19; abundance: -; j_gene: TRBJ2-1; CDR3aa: CASSRQGDEQFF; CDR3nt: TGTGCCAGTAGTAGACAGGGCGATGAGCAGTTCTTC
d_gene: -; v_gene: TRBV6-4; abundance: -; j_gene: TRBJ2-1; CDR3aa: CASSDSIGRGLNEQFF; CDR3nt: TGTGCCAGCAGTGACTCGATAGGCAGGGGTCTAAATGAGCAGTTCTTC
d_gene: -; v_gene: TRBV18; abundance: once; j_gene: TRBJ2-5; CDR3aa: CASSPEVTETQYF; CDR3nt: TGTGCCAGCTCACCGGAGGTAACCGAGACCCAGTACTTC
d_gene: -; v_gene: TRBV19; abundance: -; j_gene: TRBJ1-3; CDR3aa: CASTPTGSSGNTIYF; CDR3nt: TGTGCCAGTACCCCTACAGGTAGCTCTGGAAACACCATATATTTT
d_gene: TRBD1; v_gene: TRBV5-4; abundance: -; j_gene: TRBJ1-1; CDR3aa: CASSSWTGGDTEAFF; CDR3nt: TGTGCCAGCAGCTCCTGGACAGGGGGGGACACTGAAGCTTTCTTT
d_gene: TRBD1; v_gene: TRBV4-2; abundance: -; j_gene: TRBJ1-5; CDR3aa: CASSQDGTGGLGEHF; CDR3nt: TGTGCCAGCAGCCAAGATGGGACAGGGGGCCTCGGGGAGCATTTT
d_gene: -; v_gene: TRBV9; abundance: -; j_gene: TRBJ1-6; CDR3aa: CASSEGGLGNSPLHF; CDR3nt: TGTGCCAGCAGCGAGGGGGGGCTGGGCAATTCACCCCTCCACTTT
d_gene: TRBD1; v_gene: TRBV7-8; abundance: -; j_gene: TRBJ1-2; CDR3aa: CASSLRLGQGARGYTF; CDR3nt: TGTGCCAGCAGCTTAAGACTGGGACAGGGGGCGAGGGGCTACACCTTC
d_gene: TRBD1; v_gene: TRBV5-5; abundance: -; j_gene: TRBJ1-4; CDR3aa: CASTPVGQGNEKLFF; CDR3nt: TGTGCCAGCACCCCCGTTGGACAGGGTAATGAAAAACTGTTTTTT
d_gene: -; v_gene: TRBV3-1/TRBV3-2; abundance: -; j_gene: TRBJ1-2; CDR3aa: CASSQTTPNYGYTF; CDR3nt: TGTGCCAGCAGCCAAACTACACCTAACTATGGCTACACCTTC
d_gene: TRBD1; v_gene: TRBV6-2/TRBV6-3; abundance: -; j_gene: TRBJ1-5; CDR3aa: CASSYRQGGGTQHF; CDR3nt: TGTGCCAGCAGTTACAGACAGGGAGGAGGGACCCAGCATTTT
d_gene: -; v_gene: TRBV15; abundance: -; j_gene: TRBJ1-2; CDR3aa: CATSREFPEDYGYTF; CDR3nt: TGTGCCACCAGCAGGGAGTTCCCTGAGGACTATGGCTACACCTTC
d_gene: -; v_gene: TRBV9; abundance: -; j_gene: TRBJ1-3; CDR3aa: CASSVGYSGNTIYF; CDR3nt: TGTGCCAGCAGCGTAGGTTACTCTGGAAACACCATATATTTT
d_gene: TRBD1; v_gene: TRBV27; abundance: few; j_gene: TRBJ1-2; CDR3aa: CASSTDRTGYGYTF; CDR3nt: TGTGCCAGCAGTACCGATCGGACAGGCTATGGCTACACCTTC
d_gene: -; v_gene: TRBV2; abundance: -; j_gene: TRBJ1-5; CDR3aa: CASPGSHQPQHF; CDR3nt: TGTGCCAGCCCTGGGAGCCATCAGCCCCAGCATTTT
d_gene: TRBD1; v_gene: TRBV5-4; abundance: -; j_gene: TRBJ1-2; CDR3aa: CASNNMGWDRGLYGYTF; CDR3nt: TGTGCCAGCAACAACATGGGGTGGGACAGGGGGCTATATGGCTACACCTTC
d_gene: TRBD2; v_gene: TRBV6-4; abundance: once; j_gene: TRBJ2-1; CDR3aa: CASSDGRGVPFF; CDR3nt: TGTGCCAGCAGTGACGGGCGGGGGGTCCCGTTCTTC
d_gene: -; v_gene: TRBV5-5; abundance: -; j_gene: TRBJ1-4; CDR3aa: CASSSTGYATNEKLFF; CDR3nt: TGTGCCAGCAGCTCGACAGGTTATGCAACTAATGAAAAACTGTTTTTT
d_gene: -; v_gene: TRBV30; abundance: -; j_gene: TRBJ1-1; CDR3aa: CAWGRGNTEAFF; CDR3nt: TGTGCCTGGGGCCGGGGGAACACTGAAGCTTTCTTT
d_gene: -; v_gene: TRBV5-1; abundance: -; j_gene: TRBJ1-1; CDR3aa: CASSSRGGSTEAFF; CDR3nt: TGCGCCAGCAGCTCCAGGGGAGGGAGCACTGAAGCTTTCTTT
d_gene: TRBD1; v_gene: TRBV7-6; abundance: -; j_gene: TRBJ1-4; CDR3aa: CASSSTGVGEKLFF; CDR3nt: TGTGCCAGCAGCTCGACAGGGGTTGGGGAAAAACTGTTTTTT
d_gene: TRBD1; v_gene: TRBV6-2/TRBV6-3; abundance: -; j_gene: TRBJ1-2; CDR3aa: CASSTDRGGYTF; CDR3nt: TGTGCCAGCAGCACGGACAGGGGAGGCTACACCTTC
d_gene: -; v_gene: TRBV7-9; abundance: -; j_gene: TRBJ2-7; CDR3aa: CASSYRVGEQYF; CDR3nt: TGTGCCAGCAGCTACAGGGTCGGCGAGCAGTACTTC
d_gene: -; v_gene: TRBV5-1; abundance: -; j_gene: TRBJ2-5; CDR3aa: CASSLLPGETQYF; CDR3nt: TGCGCCAGCAGCTTACTCCCCGGGGAGACCCAGTACTTC
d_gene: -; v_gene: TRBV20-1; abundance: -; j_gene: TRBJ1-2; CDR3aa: CSASTAGTVYGYTF; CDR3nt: TGCAGTGCTAGTACAGCCGGAACCGTGTATGGCTACACCTTC
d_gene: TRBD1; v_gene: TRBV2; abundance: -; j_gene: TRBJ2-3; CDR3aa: CASSPTGFSTDTQYF; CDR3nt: TGTGCCAGCAGCCCGACAGGGTTTAGCACAGATACGCAGTATTTT
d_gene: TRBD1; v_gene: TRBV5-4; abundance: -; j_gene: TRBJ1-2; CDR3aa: CASTSVGTDFYGYTF; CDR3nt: TGTGCCAGCACAAGCGTCGGGACAGATTTCTATGGCTACACCTTC
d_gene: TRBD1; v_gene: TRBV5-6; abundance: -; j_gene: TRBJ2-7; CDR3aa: CASSLGTGPSYEQYF; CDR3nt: TGTGCCAGCAGCTTGGGGACAGGACCCTCCTACGAGCAGTACTTC
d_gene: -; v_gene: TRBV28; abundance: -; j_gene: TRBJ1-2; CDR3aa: CASSAHLQGRGDYGYTF; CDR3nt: TGTGCCAGCAGTGCACACCTGCAGGGGAGGGGAGACTATGGCTACACCTTC
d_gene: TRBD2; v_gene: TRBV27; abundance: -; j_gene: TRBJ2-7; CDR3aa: CASSITGTRGEQYF; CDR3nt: TGTGCCAGCAGTATCACCGGGACTAGAGGGGAGCAGTACTTC
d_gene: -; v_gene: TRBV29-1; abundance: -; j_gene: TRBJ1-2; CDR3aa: CSATADYGYTF; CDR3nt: TGCAGCGCCACTGCGGACTATGGCTACACCTTC